Each of the 10 T cell receptor beta chains below was sequenced from the same sample in a study of control samples from healthy donors and cancer patients (dated by TCRdb to the early 2020s). The library was built by means of the immunoSEQ multiplex PCR assay. TCRdb carries this immuneACCESS record with in-frame sequences only. Its versions omit some clonotypes, under half of them owing to an unresolved V gene in the studies checked, with the rest unexplained. The sample includes over 200,000 clones, with roughly 82% observed a single time. The top ten constitute about 14% of the sample. Specimen: PBMCs. The receptors were sampled from a woman aged 55 to 70 with lung cancer.

This clone was observed many times. The chain is built from TRBV2 and TRBJ2-1; TRBD2 might be the D (5 bases). The CDR3 is made up of 15 amino acids. Deletions cut 6 bases from V and 0 bases from J, with 12 bases between. The V gene's germline CDR1 is SNHLY and CDR2 FYNNEI. The CDR3 DNA reads TGTGCCAGCAGGGTGGGAGAGGGCTCCTACAATGAGCAGTTCTTC. Residues: CASRVGEGSYNEQFF.

This clone came up a few times. V and J are TRBV10-3 and TRBJ1-5; TRBD1 matches 7 bases. From germline, CDR1 is ENHRY and CDR2 SYGVKD. V lost 9 bases to trimming and J lost 3 bases; unmatched junction nucleotides: 5. The CDR3 sequence is 13 residues long. The CDR3 region is CAISGTVNQPQHF. CDR3 in DNA: TGTGCCATTTCCGGGACAGTCAATCAGCCCCAGCATTTT.

This clone showed up just once. This chain links TRBV19 with TRBJ1-2, with 9 nucleotides matching TRBD1. CDR1 is LNHDA, CDR2 SQIVND, per germline (reference sequence). This CDR3 contains 15 residues. V dropped 5 bases and J dropped 8; count of bases not matched to a gene: 12. The DNA of the CDR3 is TGTGCCAGTAGTCCCCGGACAGGGGAAATGAGAGGCTACACCTTC. This gives the protein CASSPRTGEMRGYTF.

V gene TRBV11-3 combines with J gene TRBJ2-2; D may correspond to TRBD1 or TRBD2 (6 bases each). The CDR3 covers 16 residues. Germline V gives CDR1 SGHNT, CDR2 YENEEA. With 5 bases removed from V and 4 bases from J, the gap between germline ends came to 17 bases. CDR3 sequence (DNA): TGTGCCAGCAGCCAGGGGACGGGTAGCGGCACCGGGGAGCTGTTTTTT. As protein: CASSQGTGSGTGELFF. Variable domain in full (rest from reference TRBV11-3 and TRBJ2-2): EAGVVQSPRYKIIEKKQPVAFWCNPISGHNTLYWYLQNLGQGPELLIRYENEEAVDDSQLPKDRFSAERLKGVDSTLKIQPAELGDSAVYLCASSQGTGSGTGELFFGEGSRLTVL.

In DNA form, the CDR3 reads TGCGCCAGCAGCTTGCATGGGACTGGGGCAGATACGCAGTATTTT. It is translated as CASSLHGTGADTQYF. This chain links TRBV5-1 with TRBJ2-3; possible D gene TRBD2, 6 bases. Germline CDR1 SGHRS, CDR2 YFSETQ. Trimming pared 1 base from V and 4 bases from J, leaving 13 bases between. CDR3 length: 15 amino acids.

V and J are TRBV5-4 and TRBJ2-7, with 13 bases matching TRBD2. V dropped 2 bases and J dropped 7; count of bases not matched to a gene: 12. CDR1 is SGHNT, CDR2 YYREEE, per germline (reference sequence). The CDR3 totals 17 residues. CDR3 coding DNA: TGTGCCAGCAGCTTTTGGCAGGGACTAGCGGGGCCCAGGGAGCAGTACTTC. Residues: CASSFWQGLAGPREQYF.

The chain links TRBV19 to TRBJ2-3; 10 nucleotides line up with TRBD2. The J segment lost 0 bases and the V segment lost 6 bases, leaving 6 bases of the junction unmatched. The CDR3 consists of 16 residues. Germline CDR1 reads LNHDA; CDR2 reads SQIVND (reference sequence). The CDR3 loop reads CASRERGGRSTDTQYF. CDR3 sequence (DNA): TGTGCCAGTAGGGAGCGGGGGGGCAGAAGCACAGATACGCAGTATTTT.

CDR3 in amino acids: CASSQGRSSGANVLTF. The CDR3 DNA sequence: TGTGCCAGCAGCCAGGGACGGAGCTCTGGGGCCAACGTCCTGACTTTC. V gene TRBV6-6 combines with J gene TRBJ2-6; the D gene could be TRBD1 or TRBD2 (5 bases each). Germline-derived CDR1 and CDR2 are MNHNY and SVGAGI (reference sequence). V was pared by 6 bases and J by 0 bases, with 12 bases between. CDR3 length: 16 residues.

V and J are TRBV28 and TRBJ1-3; no reliable D call. V lost 6 bases to trimming and J lost 8 bases, with 11 bases between them. The CDR3 totals 12 residues. The germline CDR1 and CDR2 sequences are MDHEN and SYDVKM. The CDR3 DNA sequence: TGTGCCAGCAGCCTTACGGGAGACACCATATATTTT. Encoded protein: CASSLTGDTIYF.

The rearrangement joins TRBV27 to TRBJ2-7, with D perhaps matching TRBD1 (6 bases). This CDR3 has 14 amino acids. The V gene's germline CDR1 is MNHEY and CDR2 SMNVEV (reference sequence). V was clipped by 5 bases and J by 1 base, with 12 bases between them. CDR3 sequence: CASSTRTGSYEQYF. In DNA form, the CDR3 reads TGTGCCAGCAGTACCAGAACAGGGTCCTACGAGCAGTACTTC.